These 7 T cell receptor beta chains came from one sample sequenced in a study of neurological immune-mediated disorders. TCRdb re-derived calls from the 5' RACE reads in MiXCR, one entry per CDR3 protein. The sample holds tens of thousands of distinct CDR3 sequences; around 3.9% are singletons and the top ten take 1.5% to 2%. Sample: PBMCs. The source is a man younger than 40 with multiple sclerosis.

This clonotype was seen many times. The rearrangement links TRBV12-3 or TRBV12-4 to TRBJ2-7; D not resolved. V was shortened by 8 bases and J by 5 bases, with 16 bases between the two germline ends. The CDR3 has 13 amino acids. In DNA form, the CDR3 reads TGTGCCAGCTCGAGCCTCACCCGGGACGAGCAGTACTTC. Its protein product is CASSSLTRDEQYF.

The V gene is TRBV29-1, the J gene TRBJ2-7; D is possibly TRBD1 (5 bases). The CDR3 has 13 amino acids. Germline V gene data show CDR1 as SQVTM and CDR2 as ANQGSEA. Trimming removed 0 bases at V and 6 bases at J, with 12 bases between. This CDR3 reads CSVEEGRAFEQYF. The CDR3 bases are TGCAGCGTTGAAGAGGGCAGGGCGTTCGAGCAGTACTTC.

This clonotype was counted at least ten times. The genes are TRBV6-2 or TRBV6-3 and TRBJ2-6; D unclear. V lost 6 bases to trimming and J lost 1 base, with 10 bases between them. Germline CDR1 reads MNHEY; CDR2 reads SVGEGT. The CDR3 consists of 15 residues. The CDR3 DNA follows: TGTGCCAGCAGCCCCAAAGCATCTGGGGCCAACGTCCTGACTTTC. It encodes CASSPKASGANVLTF.

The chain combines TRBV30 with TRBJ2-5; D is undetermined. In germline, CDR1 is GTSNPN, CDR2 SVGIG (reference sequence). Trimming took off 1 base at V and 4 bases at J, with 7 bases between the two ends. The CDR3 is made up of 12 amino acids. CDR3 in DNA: TGTGCCTGGAGTGCCTCCGGAGAGACCCAGTACTTC. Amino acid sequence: CAWSASGETQYF.

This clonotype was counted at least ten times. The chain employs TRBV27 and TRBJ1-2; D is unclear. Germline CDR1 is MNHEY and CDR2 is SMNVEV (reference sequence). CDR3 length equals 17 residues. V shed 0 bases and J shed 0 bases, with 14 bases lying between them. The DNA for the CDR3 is TGTGCCAGCAGTTTATCGATCGCTGCGAGAGCTAACTATGGCTACACCTTC. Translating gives CASSLSIAARANYGYTF.

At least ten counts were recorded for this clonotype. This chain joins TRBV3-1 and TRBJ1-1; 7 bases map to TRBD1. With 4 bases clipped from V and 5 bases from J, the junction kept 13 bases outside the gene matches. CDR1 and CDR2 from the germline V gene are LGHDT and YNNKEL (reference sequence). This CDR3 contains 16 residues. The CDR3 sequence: CASSPRDSGIGTEAFF. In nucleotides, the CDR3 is TGTGCCAGCAGCCCCCGGGACAGCGGAATTGGGACTGAAGCTTTCTTT.

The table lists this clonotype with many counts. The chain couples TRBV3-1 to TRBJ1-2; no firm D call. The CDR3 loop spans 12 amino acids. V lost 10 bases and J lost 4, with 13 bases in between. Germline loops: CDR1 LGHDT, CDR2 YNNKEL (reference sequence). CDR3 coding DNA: TGTGCCACGGGGTCCCCGGGCTATGGCTACACCTTC. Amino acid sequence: CATGSPGYGYTF.